The sequence of this T cell receptor beta chain was determined in a study of cytomegalovirus exposure and HLA in healthy donors. About the study: From HLA-typed donors, an early data release held tens of millions of unique TCRs. Study outcomes and limitations: An analysis was carried out at a later point. It showed that HLA-associated TCR beta chains were more clonally expanded than equally common non-associated chains.

In the case of this clone: The target antigen is unknown.

The CDR3 has 12 residues. CDR1 SQVTM and CDR2 ANQGSEA come from the germline V gene. V was cut by 3 bases and J by 3 bases, with 8 bases left in between. With 60 Vbeta and 13 Jbeta primers, the PCR was carried out. TCRdb keeps only in-frame clones here, not all; method: immunoSEQ multiplex PCR. The sample consists of under 70,000 clones, under 80% of them appearing once. Source material: PBMCs. This receptor was obtained from a male donor in good health and CMV-seropositive. The V call is TRBV29-1, the J call TRBJ1-2, with D tentatively TRBD1 (6 bases). This CDR3 is CSVEQGYYGYTF. The CDR3 DNA follows: TGCAGCGTTGAGCAGGGGTACTATGGCTACACCTTC.